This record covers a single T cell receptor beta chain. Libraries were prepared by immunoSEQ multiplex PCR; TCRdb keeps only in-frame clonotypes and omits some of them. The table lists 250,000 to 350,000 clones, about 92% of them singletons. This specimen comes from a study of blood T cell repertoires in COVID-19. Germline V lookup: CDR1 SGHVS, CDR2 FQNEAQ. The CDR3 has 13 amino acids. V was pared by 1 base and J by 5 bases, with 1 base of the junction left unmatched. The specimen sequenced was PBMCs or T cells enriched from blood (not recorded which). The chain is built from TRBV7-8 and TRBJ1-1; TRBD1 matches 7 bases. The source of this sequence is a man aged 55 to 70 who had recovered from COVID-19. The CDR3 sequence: CASSLVRGTEAFF. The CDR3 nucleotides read TGTGCCAGCAGCTTAGTCAGGGGGACTGAAGCTTTCTTT. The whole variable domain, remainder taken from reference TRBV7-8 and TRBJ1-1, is GAGVSQSPRYKVAKRGQDVALRCDPISGHVSLFWYQQALGQGPEFLTYFQNEAQLDKSGLPSDRFFAERPEGSVSTLKIQRTQQEDSAVYLCASSLVRGTEAFFGQGTRLTVV.